This paragraph covers one T cell receptor beta chain sequence. The sample originates from a study of cytomegalovirus exposure and HLA in healthy donors. Germline CDR1 SGHAT, CDR2 FQNNGV. V lost 0 bases and J lost 3; bases outside the gene matches: 7. The CDR3 extends over 17 amino acids. Use of 60 Vbeta and 13 Jbeta primers characterized the PCR. The protocol was immunoSEQ multiplex PCR, while the TCRdb copy is restricted to in-frame clones and leaves out a portion. Of around 150,000 clones listed, 60% to 80% were seen once; the top ten hold roughly 3.6%. The V gene is TRBV11-2, the J gene TRBJ2-7; 11 bases match TRBD2. The sample consisted of PBMCs. The sequence was obtained from a man aged 25-40 years in good health and CMV-seropositive. CDR3 sequence (DNA): TGTGCCAGCAGCTTAGATGAGGCTAGCGGGGGGTACTACGAGCAGTACTTC. Translated, it gives CASSLDEASGGYYEQYF.